This entry is about one TCR beta chain. The specificity of this receptor is unknown. No qualities accompany the bases; no much larger clone lies one base away. This specimen belongs to a study of blood T cells in healthy people across ages (dated by TCRdb to between 2014 and 2017). In the study overall: In model experiments, template switching captured about one uniquely barcoded TCR beta cDNA molecule for every two T cells. To track age-related changes in TCR beta repertoire diversity, the study relied on deep sequencing normalized with unique cDNA molecular identifiers. The donors were split into four age groups: young (average around 15 years), middle-aged (roughly 39), aged (more than 55) and long-lived (under 90). Donors of different ages were randomly distributed across sequencing lanes to avoid experimental bias. Two additional independent replicas of 1 million unique cDNA reads from the same blood draw were analyzed for two donors (one aged 18 to 30 and one aged 80 or older). Here is what the overall study found, with its caveats: Estimates of total diversity based on one million sequenced T cells were regarded as lower bounds and as underestimates. Compared with the aged group, the long-lived group had more naive CD4+ T cells, fewer expanded clones and increased TCR diversity, a pattern suggesting age selection. Because profiling used bulk unsorted PBMCs, naive and antigen-experienced compartments could not be compared conclusively. The CMV infection status of donors was not known, potentially confounding age-related changes in expanded clonotypes. There was a strong correlation between observed TCR beta diversity and the percentage of naive T cells measured by flow cytometry. Observed TCR beta diversity per million T cells fell roughly linearly with age, and a significant reduction was already apparent by age around 44.

Spanning cysteine to phenylalanine, the CDR3 consists of 15 amino acids. The DNA shown is the 45-base CDR3, in frame from base 1. V is pruned by 2 bases and J by 2 bases, leaving 5 bases of the junction without a gene match. CDR1 and CDR2, looked up from the germline V gene, are SGHDN and FVKESK. The library was built by means of 5' RACE. TCRdb records Illumina HiSeq 2500 as the sequencer. A second PCR of about 6 to 11 cycles was performed with a sample-barcoded 5' primer and a J-beta primer mix. Each TCR beta cDNA molecule received a unique molecular identifier from a template-switch 5' adaptor carrying 12 random nucleotides. Each sample yielded at least 2.5 million CDR3-containing paired-end reads. First-strand cDNA was synthesized from all RNA with the Mint cDNA synthesis kit, primed by a TRBC-specific oligonucleotide. Following uracil-DNA glycosylase treatment, a first 18-cycle PCR with universal primers M1SS and BC2_uni_R was performed on all cDNA. The study's own analysis went as follows. Each sample was normalized by randomly selecting 1 million high-quality reads, each carrying a distinct molecular identifier. Reads sharing molecular identifiers were discarded rather than binned into consensus sequences. MiTCR, run with a Q25 quality threshold and the strictest error-elimination algorithm, handled CDR3 identification, clonotype clustering and error correction. Lower-bound total TCR beta diversity was estimated with a nonparametric unseen species model using Euler transformation. Through fastp at Q25 and MiXCR, TCRdb rebuilt clones from the public reads, retaining in-frame beta chains. Each CDR3 protein gets just one entry, which takes the most common genes and DNA from the rows behind it. TCRdb's processing, not the study's, gives the V and J calls here. The sample table shows about a million distinct CDR3 sequences, and roughly 51% are seen once. About 20% of the sample is in the top ten clones.

The 39 donors, aged 6 to 90 years, were systemically healthy Caucasian individuals from Russia. Ten milliliters of peripheral blood were collected from each donor into EDTA-treated Vacutainer tubes. Ficoll-Paque density-gradient centrifugation was used to isolate PBMCs, with at least 7 million per sample. Trizol reagent was used to extract total RNA from PBMCs, with at least 5.5 micrograms per sample. For every donor, an aliquot of PBMCs went through flow cytometry to measure the percentages of naive CD45RAhigh/CD27high T cells. The V and J genes are TRBV14 and TRBJ2-7; TRBD2 lines up with 8 middle nucleotides. This clonotype originated in a woman aged 55 to 70 in good health. The material sequenced was blood. CDR3 protein: CASSQFSGKTYEQYF. The nucleotide sequence reads as follows: TGTGCCAGCAGCCAATTTAGCGGGAAAACCTACGAGCAGTACTTC.